The following is a T cell receptor (beta chain) sequence with its context. What it binds is unknown. The data are from a study of beta chain features in type 1 diabetes. Findings and caveats of the study: TCRB CDR3s were moderately but significantly shorter in Type 1 diabetes patients in all four CD4+ subsets. It was possible that PCR favored shorter templates, equally so in patients and controls. VDJ junctions sequenced from type 1 diabetes patients showed fewer insertions and more deletions. Comparison showed that naive, central memory and Treg TCRB repertoires appeared more similar among patients than among healthy donors.

TCRB transcripts that were expressed got sequenced, as all of the isolated RNA had been reverse transcribed. The repertoire was sequenced with immunoSEQ multiplex PCR; TCRdb's copy has only in-frame clones and lacks some. The data show 200,000 to 250,000 clones, roughly 14% seen once. J gave up 11 bases and V 4 bases, and 18 bases lay outside the gene matches. This CDR3 region has 16 residues. From germline, CDR1 is SGHRS and CDR2 YFSETQ. The genes are TRBV5-1 and TRBJ1-2; 9 positions agree with TRBD1. What was sequenced was naive CD4+ T cells from blood. This receptor was obtained from a man younger than 40 with type 1 diabetes. The CDR3 nucleotides are TGCGCCAGCAGCCCTAACCCTTCGGGACAGGGCATGAGGTACACCTTC. This gives the protein CASSPNPSGQGMRYTF.